A single sample is the source of the 2 T cell receptor beta chains below, sequenced in a study of T-cell reconstitution after alpha-beta-depleted transplantation in children. Molecular barcoding with unique molecular identifiers was used for the TCRbeta library. TCRdb redid the calling of the PCR reads with MiXCR, one entry per CDR3 protein. The sample comprises approximately 980,000 distinct CDR3 sequences, about 29% of which are singletons, and 28% rests with the top ten. Sequenced material: PBMCs, mostly from graft donor cells, taken 360 days after TCRalphabeta/CD19-depleted stem cell transplant. These receptors all stem from a boy under two years old who had a stem cell transplant for SCID, so the T cells may come from the graft donor.

V and J are TRBV5-1 and TRBJ2-1; the match to TRBD2 covers 8 bases. The CDR3 sequence is 13 residues long. With V trimmed by 0 bases and J by 16 bases, 9 bases remained unmatched. Germline V gives CDR1 SGHRS, CDR2 YFSETQ. CDR3 region: CASSLDPGGSQFF. The CDR3 DNA reads TGCGCCAGCAGCTTGGATCCGGGGGGGTCCCAATTCTTC.

This clonotype has just a few counts. The rearrangement uses TRBV29-1 and TRBJ2-1; no reliable D call. The V end lost 7 bases, the J end lost 9 bases, and 13 bases lay between the germline ends. The length of the CDR3 is 11 residues. Germline lookup yields CDR1 SQVTM and CDR2 ANQGSEA. The CDR3 is CSGETRTEQFF. CDR3 DNA: TGCAGCGGAGAGACGCGTACTGAGCAGTTCTTC.